The clone carrying this T cell receptor beta chain has only a few counts. This sample was included in a study of response to subunit inactivated influenza vaccine. TCRdb recomputed calls from the RT-PCR reads with MiXCR, one row per CDR3 protein. The sample has 150,000 to 200,000 distinct CDR3 sequences; about 12% are singletons. The V and J ends lost 4 bases and 7 bases respectively, with 17 bases between them. This CDR3 region has 15 residues. Germline V gene lookup returns CDR1 MNHEY and CDR2 SVGAGI. These data are also associated with another study on T cells expressing NK-cell markers. From that report: UMIs were included in TCR beta cDNA generated by 5'RACE template switching. Sequencing of TCR beta repertoires drew on sorted CD3+CD56+NKG2C+, CD3+CD56+NKG2C- and CD3+CD56-NKG2C+ T cells. One of eight sequenced donors was HCMV-seronegative; the other seven were seropositive. A handful of donors likewise had their CD3+CD56-NKG2C+ fraction led by these clonotypes.

The sequencing used CD8+ T cells sorted from PBMCs, collected about 13 days after vaccination. V usage is TRBV6-5 and J usage is TRBJ2-1, with D possibly called TRBD1 or TRBD2 (5 bases each). This clonotype originated in a man between 50 and 59 years old who received an inactivated influenza vaccine. CDR3 protein: CASSLLVLWGNEQFF. The CDR3 DNA follows: TGTGCCAGCAGTTTGTTGGTATTATGGGGGAATGAGCAGTTCTTC.